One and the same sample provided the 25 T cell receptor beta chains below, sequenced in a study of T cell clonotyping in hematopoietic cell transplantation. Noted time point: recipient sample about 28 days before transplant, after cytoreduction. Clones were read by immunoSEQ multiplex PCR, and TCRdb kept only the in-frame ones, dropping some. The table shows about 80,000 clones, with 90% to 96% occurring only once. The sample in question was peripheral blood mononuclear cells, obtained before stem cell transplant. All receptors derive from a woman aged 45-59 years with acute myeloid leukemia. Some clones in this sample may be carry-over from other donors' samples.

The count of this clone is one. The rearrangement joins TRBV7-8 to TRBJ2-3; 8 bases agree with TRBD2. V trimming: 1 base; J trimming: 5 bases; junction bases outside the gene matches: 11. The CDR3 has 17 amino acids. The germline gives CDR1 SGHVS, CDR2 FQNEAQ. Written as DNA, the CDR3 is TGTGCCAGCAGCTTAGGCTCGGGGGGGGTGAGAGGAGATACGCAGTATTTT. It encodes CASSLGSGGVRGDTQYF.

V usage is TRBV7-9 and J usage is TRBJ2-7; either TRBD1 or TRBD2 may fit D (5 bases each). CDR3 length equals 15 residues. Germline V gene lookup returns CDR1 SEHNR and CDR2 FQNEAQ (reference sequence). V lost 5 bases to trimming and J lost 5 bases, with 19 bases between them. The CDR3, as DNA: TGTGCCAGCAGCCCTTCCGGGACGCCTTCCCACGAGCAGTACTTC. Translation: CASSPSGTPSHEQYF.

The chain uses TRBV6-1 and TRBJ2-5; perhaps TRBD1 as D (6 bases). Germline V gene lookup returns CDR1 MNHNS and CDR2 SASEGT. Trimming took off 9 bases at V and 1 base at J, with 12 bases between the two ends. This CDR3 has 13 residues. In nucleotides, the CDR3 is TGTGCCAGTCGACAGGTCTTCCAAGAGACCCAGTACTTC. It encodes CASRQVFQETQYF.

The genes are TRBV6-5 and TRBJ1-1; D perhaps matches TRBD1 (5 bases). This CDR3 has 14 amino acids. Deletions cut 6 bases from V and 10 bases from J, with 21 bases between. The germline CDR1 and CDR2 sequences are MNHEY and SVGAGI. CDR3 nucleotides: TGTGCCAGCAGAACGGGGGTAGGGGCCGTTAGAGCTTTCTTT. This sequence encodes CASRTGVGAVRAFF.

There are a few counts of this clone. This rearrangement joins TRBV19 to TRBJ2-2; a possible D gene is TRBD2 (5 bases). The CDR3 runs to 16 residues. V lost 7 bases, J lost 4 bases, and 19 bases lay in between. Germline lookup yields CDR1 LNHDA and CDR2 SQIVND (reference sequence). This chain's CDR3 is CASMSSGHAGTGELFF. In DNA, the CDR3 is TGTGCCAGTATGTCAAGCGGCCACGCCGGCACCGGGGAGCTGTTTTTT.

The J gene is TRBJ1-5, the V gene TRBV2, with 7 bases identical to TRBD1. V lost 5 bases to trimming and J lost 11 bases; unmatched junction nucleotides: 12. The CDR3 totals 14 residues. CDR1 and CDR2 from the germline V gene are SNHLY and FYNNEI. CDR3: CASSSGQVLSAQHF. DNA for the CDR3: TGTGCCAGCAGTAGCGGACAGGTTCTTTCGGCCCAGCATTTT.

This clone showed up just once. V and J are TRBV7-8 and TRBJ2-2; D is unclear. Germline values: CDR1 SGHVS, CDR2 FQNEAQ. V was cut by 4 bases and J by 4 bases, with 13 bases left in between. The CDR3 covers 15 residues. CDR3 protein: CASSSQRSATGELFF. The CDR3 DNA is TGTGCCAGCAGCTCGCAAAGGAGTGCCACCGGGGAGCTGTTTTTT.

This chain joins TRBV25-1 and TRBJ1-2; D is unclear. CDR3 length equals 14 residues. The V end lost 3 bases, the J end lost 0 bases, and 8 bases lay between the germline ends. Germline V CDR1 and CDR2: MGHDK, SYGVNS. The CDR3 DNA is TGTGCCAGCAGTGAGGAGGAGACTAACTATGGCTACACCTTC. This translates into CASSEEETNYGYTF.

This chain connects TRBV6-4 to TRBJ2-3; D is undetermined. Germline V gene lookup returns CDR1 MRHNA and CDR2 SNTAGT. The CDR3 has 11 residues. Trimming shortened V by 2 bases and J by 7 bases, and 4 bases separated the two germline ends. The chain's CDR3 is CASSDGNTQYF. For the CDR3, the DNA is TGTGCCAGCAGTGACGGTAATACGCAGTATTTT.

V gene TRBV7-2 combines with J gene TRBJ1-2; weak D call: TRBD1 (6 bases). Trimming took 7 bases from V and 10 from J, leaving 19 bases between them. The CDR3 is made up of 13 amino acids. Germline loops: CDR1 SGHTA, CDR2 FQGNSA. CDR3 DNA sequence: TGTGCCAGCACCCGAGACAGGCGAGGGGACTACACCTTC. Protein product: CASTRDRRGDYTF.

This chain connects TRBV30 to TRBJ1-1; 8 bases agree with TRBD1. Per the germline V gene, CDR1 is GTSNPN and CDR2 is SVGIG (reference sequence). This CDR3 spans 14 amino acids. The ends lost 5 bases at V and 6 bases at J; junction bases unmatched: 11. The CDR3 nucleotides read TGTGCCTGGGGAGGGGGACAGGTTAATGCTGAAGCTTTCTTT. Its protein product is CAWGGGQVNAEAFF.

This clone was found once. The CDR3 loop reads CASRGMRDGGDGSEAFF. CDR3 in DNA: TGTGCCAGTAGGGGTATGCGGGACGGAGGCGACGGGTCTGAAGCTTTCTTT. The V call is TRBV19, the J call TRBJ1-1, with D tentatively TRBD1 (5 bases). The CDR3 runs to 17 residues. Trimming pared 6 bases from V and 6 bases from J, leaving 26 bases between. CDR1 and CDR2 from the germline V gene are LNHDA and SQIVND (reference sequence).

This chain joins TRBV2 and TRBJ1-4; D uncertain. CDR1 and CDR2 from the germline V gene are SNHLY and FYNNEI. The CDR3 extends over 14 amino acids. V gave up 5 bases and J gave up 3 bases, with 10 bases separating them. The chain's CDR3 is CASSRDGSNEKLFF. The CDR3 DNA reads TGTGCCAGCAGTAGAGACGGATCTAATGAAAAACTGTTTTTT.

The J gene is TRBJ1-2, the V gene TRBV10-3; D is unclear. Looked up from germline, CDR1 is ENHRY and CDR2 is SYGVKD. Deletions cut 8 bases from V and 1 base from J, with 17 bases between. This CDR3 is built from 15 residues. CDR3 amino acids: CAIGLGGNFNYGYTF. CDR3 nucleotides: TGTGCCATCGGCCTTGGAGGGAATTTTAACTATGGCTACACCTTC.

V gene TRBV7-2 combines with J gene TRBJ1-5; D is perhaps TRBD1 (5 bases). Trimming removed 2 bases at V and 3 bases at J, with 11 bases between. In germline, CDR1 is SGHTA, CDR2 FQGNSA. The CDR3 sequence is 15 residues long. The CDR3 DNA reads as TGTGCCAGCAGCTTATCGCGGGGCAACAATCAGCCCCAGCATTTT. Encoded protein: CASSLSRGNNQPQHF.

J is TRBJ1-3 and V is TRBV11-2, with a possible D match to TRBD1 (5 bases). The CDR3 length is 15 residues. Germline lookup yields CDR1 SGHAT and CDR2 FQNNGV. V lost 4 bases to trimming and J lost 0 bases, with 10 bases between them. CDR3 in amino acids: CASSSGVISGNTIYF. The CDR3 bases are TGTGCCAGCAGCTCGGGGGTGATCTCTGGAAACACCATATATTTT.

In nucleotides, the CDR3 is TGTGCCAGTAGCGGGGAGGCCAAAAACATTCAGTACTTC. It translates to CASSGEAKNIQYF. The genes are TRBV19 and TRBJ2-4; D is perhaps TRBD2 (5 bases). V shed 6 bases and J shed 1 base, with 7 bases lying between them. The CDR3 loop spans 13 amino acids. Germline V gene sequence: CDR1 LNHDA, CDR2 SQIVND (reference sequence).

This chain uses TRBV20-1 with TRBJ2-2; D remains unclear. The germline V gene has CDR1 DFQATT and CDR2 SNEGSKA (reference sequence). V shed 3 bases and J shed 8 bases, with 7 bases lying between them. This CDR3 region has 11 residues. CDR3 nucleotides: TGCAGTGCTAGGAAGACAGGGGAGCTGTTTTTT. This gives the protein CSARKTGELFF.

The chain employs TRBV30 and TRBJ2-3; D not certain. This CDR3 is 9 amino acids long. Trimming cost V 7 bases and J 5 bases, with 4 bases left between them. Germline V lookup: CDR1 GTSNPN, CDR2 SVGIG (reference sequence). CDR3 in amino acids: CASGDTQYF. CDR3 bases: TGTGCCTCAGGAGATACGCAGTATTTT.

The CDR3 here is CASRYRDGNTIYF. The CDR3 coding sequence is TGTGCCAGCAGATACAGGGATGGAAACACCATATATTTT. The V and J genes are TRBV6-5 and TRBJ1-3; D is possibly TRBD1 (6 bases). Germline lookup yields CDR1 MNHEY and CDR2 SVGAGI. The V and J ends lost 6 bases and 3 bases respectively, with 9 bases between them. The CDR3 runs to 13 residues.

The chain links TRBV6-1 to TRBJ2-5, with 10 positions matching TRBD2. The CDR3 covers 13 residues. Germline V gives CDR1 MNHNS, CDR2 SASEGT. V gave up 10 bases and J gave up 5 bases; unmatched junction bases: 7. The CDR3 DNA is TGTGCCACCCTAGCGGGGGCGGGGGAGACCCAGTACTTC. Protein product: CATLAGAGETQYF.

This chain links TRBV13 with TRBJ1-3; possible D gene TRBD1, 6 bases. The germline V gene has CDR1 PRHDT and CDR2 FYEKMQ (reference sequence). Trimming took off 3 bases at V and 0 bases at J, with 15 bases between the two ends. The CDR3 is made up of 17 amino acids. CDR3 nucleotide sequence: TGTGCCAGCAGCTTGCAAGCCTACAGGGCCTCTGGAAACACCATATATTTT. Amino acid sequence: CASSLQAYRASGNTIYF. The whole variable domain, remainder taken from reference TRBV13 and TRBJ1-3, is AAGVIQSPRHLIKEKRETATLKCYPIPRHDTVYWYQQGPGQDPQFLISFYEKMQSDKGSIPDRFSAQQFSDYHSELNMSSLELGDSALYFCASSLQAYRASGNTIYFGEGSWLTVV.

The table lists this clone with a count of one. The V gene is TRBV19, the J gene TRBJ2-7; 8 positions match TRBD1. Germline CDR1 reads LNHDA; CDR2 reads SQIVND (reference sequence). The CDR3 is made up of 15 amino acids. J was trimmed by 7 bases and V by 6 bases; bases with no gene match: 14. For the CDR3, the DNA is TGTGCCAGTAGCCCCAGGGGGCAACGATTGGGGGAGCAGTACTTC. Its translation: CASSPRGQRLGEQYF.

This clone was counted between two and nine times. The CDR3 nucleotides are TGTGCCAGCATCGGCGGGAGCTCCTACAATGAGCAGTTCTTC. It encodes CASIGGSSYNEQFF. The chain couples TRBV28 to TRBJ2-1; 7 bases are a match to TRBD2. J gave up 0 bases and V 7 bases, and 3 bases lay outside the gene matches. The CDR3 is 14 residues long. The germline CDR1 and CDR2 sequences are MDHEN and SYDVKM.

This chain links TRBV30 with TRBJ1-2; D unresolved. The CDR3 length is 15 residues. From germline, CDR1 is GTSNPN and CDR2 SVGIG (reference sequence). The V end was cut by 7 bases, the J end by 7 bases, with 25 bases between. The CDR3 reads CALAVSYSSAGGYTF. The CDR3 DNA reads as TGTGCCTTGGCCGTCTCATACTCCTCAGCAGGTGGCTACACCTTC.